One sample yielded the 13 T cell receptor beta chains listed below, sequenced in a study of OX40 agonist ivuxolimab in advanced cancers. The protocol was immunoSEQ multiplex PCR, while the TCRdb copy is restricted to in-frame clones and leaves out a portion. The profile shows some 49,000 clones, less than 85% of them singletons. This sample comprised CD4+ or CD8+ T cells sorted from blood, obtained in a trial of the OX40 agonist ivuxolimab. All receptors derive from an adult with an advanced solid tumor such as melanoma, head and neck, liver or kidney cancer.

The V call is TRBV6-6, the J call TRBJ2-5; a weak D match, TRBD1 (5 bases). Germline values: CDR1 MNHNY, CDR2 SVGAGI (reference sequence). Between the trimmed V and J ends, which lost 0 bases and 5 bases, there was a span of 13 bases. This CDR3 comprises 15 residues. CDR3 in amino acids: CASSYSPGMDETQYF. The CDR3 bases are TGTGCCAGCAGTTACTCGCCAGGGATGGATGAGACCCAGTACTTC.

This chain uses TRBV27 with TRBJ1-1; D may be TRBD1 (6 bases). Germline lookup yields CDR1 MNHEY and CDR2 SMNVEV (reference sequence). V gave up 2 bases and J gave up 5 bases, with 15 bases separating them. The CDR3 consists of 15 residues. The CDR3 DNA reads TGTGCCAGCAGTTTAAGCGCCTCGAGGGGGACTGAAGCTTTCTTT. Protein product: CASSLSASRGTEAFF.

This chain uses TRBV13 with TRBJ1-2; D is unresolved. Trimming stripped 6 bases from V and 0 bases from J, with 5 bases between. The CDR3 contains 12 residues. The germline V gene has CDR1 PRHDT and CDR2 FYEKMQ (reference sequence). Here the CDR3 reads CASRLSNYGYTF. CDR3 DNA: TGTGCCAGCAGGCTTTCTAACTATGGCTACACCTTC.

The chain links TRBV11-2 to TRBJ2-2; perhaps TRBD2 as D (5 bases). Trimming took 5 bases from V and 5 from J, leaving 18 bases between them. Germline V gene lookup returns CDR1 SGHAT and CDR2 FQNNGV. There are 16 residues in the CDR3. CDR3 residues: CASSNPGYVATGELFF. CDR3 nucleotides: TGTGCCAGCAGCAACCCGGGATATGTGGCGACCGGGGAGCTGTTTTTT.

The chain has TRBV5-6 and TRBJ1-4, with 8 bases identical to TRBD1. Looked up from germline, CDR1 is SGHDT and CDR2 is YYEEEE. The CDR3 loop spans 17 amino acids. J was trimmed by 3 bases and V by 0 bases; bases with no gene match: 7. CDR3 sequence reads: CASSLGDRGFANEKLFF. The CDR3 nucleotides are TGTGCCAGCAGCTTGGGAGACAGGGGCTTTGCTAATGAAAAACTGTTTTTT.

This rearrangement joins TRBV7-6 to TRBJ2-1; tentatively, D is TRBD1 (6 bases). The germline V gene encodes CDR1 SGHVS and CDR2 FNYEAQ. Trimming cost V 1 base and J 5 bases, with 9 bases left between them. This CDR3 is 14 amino acids long. The DNA of the CDR3 is TGTGCCAGCAGCTTAGACAGGGTGGACAATGAGCAGTTCTTC. This codes for CASSLDRVDNEQFF. Full variable domain (missing parts from reference TRBV7-6 and TRBJ2-1): GAGVSQSPRYKVTKRGQDVALRCDPISGHVSLYWYRQALGQGPEFLTYFNYEAQQDKSGLPNDRFSAERPEGSISTLTIQRTEQRDSAMYRCASSLDRVDNEQFFGPGTRLTVL.

V gene TRBV6-5 combines with J gene TRBJ2-3; D gene ambiguous. The V end was cut by 0 bases, the J end by 4 bases, with 5 bases between. This CDR3 has 13 residues. Germline-derived CDR1 and CDR2 are MNHEY and SVGAGI. As DNA, the CDR3 is TGTGCCAGCAGTTACTCGACGGCAGATACGCAGTATTTT. Its protein is CASSYSTADTQYF.

The chain is built from TRBV20-1 and TRBJ1-1; D ambiguous. The germline V gene has CDR1 DFQATT and CDR2 SNEGSKA (reference sequence). V gave up 7 bases and J gave up 3 bases, with 6 bases separating them. CDR3 length: 10 amino acids. In DNA, the CDR3 is TGCAGTGTAATAGACACTGAAGCTTTCTTT. Translating gives CSVIDTEAFF.

The chain recombines TRBV9 with TRBJ2-2; 9 bases fit TRBD1. J lost 4 bases, V lost 7 bases, and 8 bases had no gene match. From germline, CDR1 is SGDLS and CDR2 YYNGEE. The CDR3 contains 15 residues. CDR3 sequence reads: CASAFGTGFTGELFF. CDR3 nucleotides: TGTGCCAGCGCTTTCGGGACAGGGTTCACCGGGGAGCTGTTTTTT. The full variable domain, completed using reference TRBV9 and TRBJ2-2, is DSGVTQTPKHLITATGQRVTLRCSPRSGDLSVYWYQQSLDQGLQFLIQYYNGEERAKGNILERFSAQQFPDLHSELNLSSLELGDSALYFCASAFGTGFTGELFFGEGSRLTVL.

This clone appeared a single time. The rearrangement joins TRBV4-3 to TRBJ2-7; 8 bases agree with TRBD1. Germline V lookup: CDR1 LGHNA, CDR2 YSLEER. Germline trimming cut 2 bases from V and 1 base from J; bases unmatched to any gene: 4. CDR3 length equals 15 residues. The CDR3 DNA follows: TGCGCCAGCAGCCAATGGGGACAGGCTTCCTACGAGCAGTACTTC. This translates into CASSQWGQASYEQYF.

This chain connects TRBV27 to TRBJ1-4; D gene unclear. Germline V gene lookup returns CDR1 MNHEY and CDR2 SMNVEV (reference sequence). The CDR3 is 15 amino acids. V dropped 2 bases and J dropped 3 bases, with 10 bases sitting between them. CDR3 region: CASSLEGSANEKLFF. The CDR3 DNA reads TGTGCCAGCAGTTTAGAGGGAAGTGCTAATGAAAAACTGTTTTTT.

This clone was seen more than once but under ten times. This may stem from a read error, because a much larger clone lies one nucleotide away. Other DNA sequences in the same sample also yield this CDR3. The J gene is TRBJ1-5, the V gene TRBV6-6; D might be TRBD1 (5 bases). CDR3 length: 14 residues. V shed 0 bases and J shed 2 bases, with 5 bases lying between them. CDR1 MNHNY and CDR2 SVGAGI come from the germline V gene (reference sequence). The CDR3 DNA reads TGTGCCAGCAGTTACTCGGGGGGCAATCAGCCCCAGCATTTT. Protein: CASSYSGGNQPQHF.

The chain combines TRBV6-6 with TRBJ2-7; TRBD2 might be the D (5 bases). Germline V gene sequence: CDR1 MNHNY, CDR2 SVGAGI (reference sequence). Trimming took off 7 bases at V and 3 bases at J, with 19 bases between the two ends. CDR3 length: 15 residues. The CDR3 bases are TGTGCCAGCATTATAAGGAGGAACGAGGACTACGAGCAGTACTTC. Translating gives CASIIRRNEDYEQYF.